This T cell receptor beta chain was found in a study of blood T cell repertoires in COVID-19. The overall study: Samples of COVID-19 (acute and convalescent) were obtained from the United States, Italy and Spain. Sources were T cells, B-cell-depleted T cells, or PBMCs; the material itself was cDNA or gDNA.

Germline lookup yields CDR1 MGHRA and CDR2 YSYEKL. The V end lost 0 bases, the J end lost 7 bases, and 16 bases lay between the germline ends. The CDR3 totals 16 residues. This clone was detected a few times. How the authors handled the data: How many nucleated cells were present was estimated from reference gene primer amplification. Profiling relied on immunoSEQ multiplex PCR, and the TCRdb table lists in-frame clones only, not all of them. The V and J calls and clone size are taken from that table; D and trimming were inferred from the DNA. This table holds about 160,000 clones, more than 90% found once.

The material sequenced was peripheral blood. J is TRBJ1-5 and V is TRBV4-1; D not resolved. The sequence was collected from a man aged 60 to 75 with active or convalescent COVID-19. CDR3 region: CASSQDLGEGFQPQHF. For the CDR3, the DNA is TGCGCCAGCAGCCAAGATCTTGGGGAGGGCTTCCAGCCCCAGCATTTT.